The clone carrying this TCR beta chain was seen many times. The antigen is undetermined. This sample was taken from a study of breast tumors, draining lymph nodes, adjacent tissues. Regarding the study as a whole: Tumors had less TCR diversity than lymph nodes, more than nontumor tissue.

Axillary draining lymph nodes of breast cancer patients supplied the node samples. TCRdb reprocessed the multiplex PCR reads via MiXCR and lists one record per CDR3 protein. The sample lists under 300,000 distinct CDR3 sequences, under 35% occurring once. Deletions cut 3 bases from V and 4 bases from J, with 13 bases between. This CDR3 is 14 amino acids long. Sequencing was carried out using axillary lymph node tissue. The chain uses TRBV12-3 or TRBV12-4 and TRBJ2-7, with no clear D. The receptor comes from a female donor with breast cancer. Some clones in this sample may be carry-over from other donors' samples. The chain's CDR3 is CASSFLLPGYEQYF. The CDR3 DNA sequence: TGTGCCAGCAGTTTTCTCTTACCTGGATACGAGCAGTACTTC.